This T cell receptor (beta chain) was identified in a study of regulatory T cells in long-lasting Graves disease. V shed 6 bases, J shed 2 bases, and the junction held 14 bases outside the gene matches. The CDR3 runs 17 residues. Germline V lookup: CDR1 SGHTA, CDR2 FQGNSA. Indicated time point: newly diagnosed GD, antithyroid drugs for less than 3 months. PBMC-derived RNA was used for the TCR library. Arm-PCR of CDR3 regions with iRepertoire HTBI primers generated TCR beta libraries. In the authors' workflow: From all samples, identification returned 14 TRBJ and 60 or so TRBV segments. TCRdb ran MiXCR on the multiplex PCR reads and lists one entry per CDR3 protein. The authors' filters were not applied to this entry. The sample has roughly 360,000 distinct CDR3 sequences, approximately 12% seen once. This clonotype occurred many times. This sample was also put to use in a study of T cells in Graves' hyperthyroidism and ophthalmopathy.

The specimen comprised peripheral blood mononuclear cells (PBMCs), sampled at new diagnosis, from a patient treated with antithyroid drugs. This sequence was found in a woman younger than 30 with Graves disease. The chain is built from TRBV7-2 and TRBJ1-2, with 8 bases fitting TRBD1. In DNA, the CDR3 is TGTGCCAGCAGTTCCTGGGACAGGCCTTCTTTCAACTATGGCTACACCTTC. It yields the protein CASSSWDRPSFNYGYTF. Complete variable domain (other parts from reference TRBV7-2 and TRBJ1-2): GAGVSQSPSNKVTEKGKDVELRCDPISGHTALYWYRQSLGQGLEFLIYFQGNSAPDKSGLPSDRFSAERTGGSVSTLTIQRTQQEDSAVYLCASSSWDRPSFNYGYTFGSGTRLTVV.